This TCR beta chain emerged from a study of T cell repertoires in cytomegalovirus infection. TCRdb fed the reads into MiXCR, producing one record per CDR3 protein. The sample shows hundreds of thousands of distinct CDR3 sequences, about 33% of them seen only once. This clonotype was observed a few times. Its antigen remains unknown. The CDR3 is 11 amino acids. V lost 4 bases, J lost 8 bases, and 11 bases lay in between. CDR1 and CDR2 (germline): DFQATT, SNEGSKA (reference sequence). The source is a human donor in good health (CMV status not recorded). Some clones in this sample may be carry-over from other donors' samples. Sequencing was performed on cultured PBMCs, taken from culture after CMV antigen stimulation. This chain uses TRBV20-1 with TRBJ1-1; no reliable D call. In DNA, the CDR3 is TGCAGTGCTACCTCCTCCGGGGAAGCTTTCTTT. This gives the protein CSATSSGEAFF.